This TCR beta chain came from a study of cytomegalovirus exposure and HLA in healthy donors. Germline CDR1 reads SGHTS; CDR2 reads YDEGEE. Trimming took 3 bases from V and 2 from J, leaving 13 bases between them. The CDR3 consists of 15 residues. 60 Vbeta and 13 Jbeta primers were used in PCR. Generated by immunoSEQ multiplex PCR, the TCRdb table keeps only in-frame clones and is missing some. The sample has 95,000 to 100,000 clones; under 80% are singletons. This sequence originates from a man aged 40-49 years in good health and CMV-seronegative. Sequences were obtained from PBMCs. The gene calls are TRBV5-8 and TRBJ2-3; D unresolved. Here the CDR3 DNA reads TGTGCCAGCAGCTCGCCGACCGACAACACAGATACGCAGTATTTT. The encoded protein is CASSSPTDNTDTQYF. The whole variable domain, remainder taken from reference TRBV5-8 and TRBJ2-3, is EAGVTQSPTHLIKTRGQQATLRCSPISGHTSVYWYQQALGLGLQFLLWYDEGEERNRGNFPPRFSGRQFPNYSSELNVNALELEDSALYLCASSSPTDNTDTQYFGPGTRLTVL.